These 4 T cell receptor delta chains were sequenced from one sample in a study of gamma-delta T cells after stem cell transplantation. TCRdb used CATT to re-call clones from the RT-PCR reads. The repertoire includes approximately 2,700 delta-chain clones, 5% to 6.5% of them detected once, and around 10% sits in the top ten. Sequenced input: gamma-delta T cells. The receptor source for this set is a human donor. It is not recorded whose cells these are; they may come from a transplant donor.

In the case of this clone: This sequence may be a read error, since a much larger clone differs from it by one base. This chain joins TRDV2 and TRDJ2; 12 positions match TRDD3. Trimming removed 0 bases from V and 3 bases from J; junction bases left unmatched: 7. Germline CDR1 and CDR2: GEAIGNYY and EKD. There are 18 residues in the CDR3. CDR3 amino acids: CACDTLLGDTRVTAQLFF. CDR3 coding DNA: TGTGCCTGTGACACCCTACTGGGGGATACTCGGGTGACAGCACAACTCTTCTTT.

In its sample, this clone was seen a few times. The TCRdb record carries a much larger clone's protein, which differs from this DNA's translation at residue 9; a read error is the likely cause, and the protein listed here is the DNA translation. CDR3 in amino acids: CACDTHLPAIRGDYDKLIF. CDR3 bases: TGTGCCTGTGACACCCACCTTCCTGCAATCCGTGGGGACTACGATAAACTCATCTTT. The chain combines TRDV2 with TRDJ1; 7 bases map to TRDD2. The CDR3 consists of 19 residues. Germline V gives CDR1 GEAIGNYY, CDR2 EKD. The trim removed 0 bases at V and 4 bases at J, leaving 19 bases unmatched.

This clone is labeled medium-sized. The V and J genes are TRDV2 and TRDJ1; 10 bases agree with TRDD3. The CDR3 extends over 14 amino acids. From germline, CDR1 is GEAIGNYY and CDR2 EKD. The J segment lost 2 bases and the V segment lost 4 bases, leaving 3 bases of the junction unmatched. The CDR3 coding sequence is TGTGCCTGTGATCGACTGGGGGATACCGATAAACTCATCTTT. It is translated as CACDRLGDTDKLIF.

With respect to this clone: A far larger clone is off by one base, so a read error is likely. This chain links TRDV1 with TRDJ1; D is ambiguous. Germline V lookup: CDR1 TSWWSYY, CDR2 QGS. Trimming left V 4 bases short and J 10 bases short, with 13 bases between. This CDR3 has 12 amino acids. The CDR3 bases are TGTGCTCTTGGGGGCCACCTGAGCGTACTCATCTTT. This encodes CALGGHLSVLIF.